These 24 T cell receptor beta chains were sequenced from one sample in a study of blood T cell repertoires in COVID-19. Assay: immunoSEQ multiplex PCR; the TCRdb copy retains only in-frame clones and omits some. The sample lists about 490,000 clones; roughly 88% were seen once. The material sequenced was peripheral blood. Receptors originate from a human donor in a cohort sampled during active COVID-19.

The chain recombines TRBV6-5 with TRBJ2-1, with 8 bases matching TRBD2. The CDR3 has 15 amino acids. V trimming: 5 bases; J trimming: 6 bases; junction bases outside the gene matches: 9. Germline assignment: CDR1 MNHEY and CDR2 SVGAGI. The CDR3 DNA follows: TGTGCCAGCAGTCCCTCGGGGACTAGTATCAATGAGCAGTTCTTC. This codes for CASSPSGTSINEQFF.

The gene calls are TRBV24-1 and TRBJ2-1; TRBD2 might be the D (6 bases). The CDR3 extends over 17 amino acids. The V gene's germline CDR1 is KGHDR and CDR2 SFDVKD. The V gene lost 2 bases and the J gene lost 5 bases, with 18 bases spanning the gap. The CDR3 DNA reads as TGTGCCACCAGTGATTCGAGGAGGGGCGTCGGGGACAATGAGCAGTTCTTC. Translating it yields CATSDSRRGVGDNEQFF.

The chain has TRBV9 and TRBJ2-2, with 13 bases matching TRBD2. The CDR3 totals 18 residues. Losses at the gene ends were 2 bases for V and 0 bases for J; bases not matched to a gene: 4. Per germline, CDR1 SGDLS and CDR2 YYNGEE. In DNA, the CDR3 is TGTGCCAGCAGCGTCGGGACTAGCGGGAACTCGAACACCGGGGAGCTGTTTTTT. The encoded protein is CASSVGTSGNSNTGELFF. Full variable domain (remainder filled in from reference TRBV9 and TRBJ2-2): DSGVTQTPKHLITATGQRVTLRCSPRSGDLSVYWYQQSLDQGLQFLIQYYNGEERAKGNILERFSAQQFPDLHSELNLSSLELGDSALYFCASSVGTSGNSNTGELFFGEGSRLTVL.

The V and J genes are TRBV5-6 and TRBJ1-4; TRBD1 matches at 7 bases. The germline V gene encodes CDR1 SGHDT and CDR2 YYEEEE. CDR3 length: 16 amino acids. With V trimmed by 4 bases and J by 5 bases, 11 bases remained unmatched. CDR3 sequence reads: CASSETRQGWNEKLFF. CDR3 DNA sequence: TGTGCCAGCAGCGAAACGAGACAGGGATGGAATGAAAAACTGTTTTTT.

V is TRBV24-1 and J is TRBJ2-5, with 8 bases lining up with TRBD1. The CDR3 is 16 amino acids. J lost 5 bases, V lost 5 bases, and 12 bases had no gene match. Per germline, CDR1 KGHDR and CDR2 SFDVKD. The CDR3 coding sequence is TGTGCCACCAGTGGGACAGGGTGCGGTAGGGGGGAGACCCAGTACTTC. It codes for CATSGTGCGRGETQYF.

The V and J genes are TRBV30 and TRBJ2-7, with TRBD2 as a possible D gene (6 bases). The CDR3 contains 16 residues. Germline V lookup: CDR1 GTSNPN, CDR2 SVGIG (reference sequence). The V end was cut by 4 bases, the J end by 2 bases, with 21 bases between. In DNA, the CDR3 is TGTGCCTGGAATGCGGGGACCCGACGGGCGACCTACGAGCAGTACTTC. Protein sequence: CAWNAGTRRATYEQYF. The full variable domain, rest sourced from reference TRBV30 and TRBJ2-7, is SQTIHQWPATLVQPVGSPLSLECTVEGTSNPNLYWYRQAAGRGLQLLFYSVGIGQISSEVPQNLSASRPQDRQFILSSKKLLLSDSGFYLCAWNAGTRRATYEQYFGPGTRLTVT.

This chain links TRBV5-6 with TRBJ2-1, with 7 bases lining up with TRBD1. Per the germline V gene, CDR1 is SGHDT and CDR2 is YYEEEE. This CDR3 has 16 amino acids. J gave up 10 bases and V 3 bases, and 16 bases lay outside the gene matches. Here the CDR3 DNA reads TGTGCCAGCAGCTCACTCGGAACAGGGGCTCAAGACGAGCAGTTCTTC. Its protein product is CASSSLGTGAQDEQFF.

The V gene is TRBV4-2, the J gene TRBJ1-2; 12 bases are shared with TRBD1. This CDR3 has 17 residues. Looked up from germline, CDR1 is LGHNA and CDR2 is YNFKEQ. V shed 0 bases, J shed 5 bases, and the junction held 7 bases outside the gene matches. CDR3 sequence: CASSQDGGTGGVYGYTF. Here the CDR3 DNA reads TGTGCCAGCAGCCAAGATGGAGGGACAGGGGGCGTTTATGGCTACACCTTC.

The gene calls are TRBV27 and TRBJ2-2, with D perhaps matching TRBD1 (6 bases). Germline V gene sequence: CDR1 MNHEY, CDR2 SMNVEV (reference sequence). This CDR3 contains 15 residues. V dropped 7 bases and J dropped 6 bases, with 18 bases sitting between them. The CDR3 DNA reads TGTGCCAGCACCCGTGTGAGTGGGACATCCGGGGAGCTGTTTTTT. Translation: CASTRVSGTSGELFF.

The chain joins TRBV12-3 or TRBV12-4 to TRBJ1-2; no reliable D call. Trimming took 3 bases from V and 2 from J, leaving 7 bases between them. CDR3 length: 13 amino acids. The CDR3 is CASSLELNYGYTF. CDR3 sequence (DNA): TGTGCCAGCAGTTTGGAGTTAAACTATGGCTACACCTTC.

This clone has more than one count but fewer than ten. The chain uses TRBV7-2 and TRBJ1-1; maybe TRBD1 (6 bases). CDR3 length equals 15 residues. Germline V gives CDR1 SGHTA, CDR2 FQGNSA. Trimming shortened V by 5 bases and J by 3 bases, and 16 bases separated the two germline ends. CDR3 protein: CASSGMRGAYTEAFF. CDR3 coding DNA: TGTGCCAGCAGCGGTATGCGGGGGGCGTACACTGAAGCTTTCTTT.

The V and J genes are TRBV4-1 and TRBJ1-1; D is uncertain. Trimming shortened V by 0 bases and J by 0 bases, and 20 bases separated the two germline ends. Germline V gives CDR1 MGHRA, CDR2 YSYEKL. This CDR3 has 19 amino acids. The CDR3 protein is CASSQDRIGGSFMNTEAFF. DNA of the CDR3: TGCGCCAGCAGCCAAGATAGGATTGGCGGTTCTTTTATGAACACTGAAGCTTTCTTT.

This clone showed up many times. V is TRBV6-4 and J is TRBJ1-1, with no clear D. V lost 0 bases, J lost 5 bases, and 13 bases lay in between. CDR1 is MRHNA and CDR2 is SNTAGT in the germline V gene. The CDR3 contains 15 residues. This CDR3 is CASSDSAVAGTEAFF. Written as DNA, the CDR3 is TGTGCCAGCAGTGACTCGGCGGTTGCGGGGACTGAAGCTTTCTTT.

About this clone itself: Other DNA variants within this sample encode the same CDR3. V gene TRBV5-1 combines with J gene TRBJ1-1; the D is unclear. CDR1 SGHRS and CDR2 YFSETQ come from the germline V gene. The V end lost 1 base, the J end lost 5 bases, and 9 bases lay between the germline ends. CDR3 length: 13 residues. The CDR3 loop reads CASSLSGRTEAFF. Here the CDR3 DNA reads TGCGCCAGCAGCTTGAGTGGGAGGACTGAAGCTTTCTTT.

The CDR3 sequence: CAWSGASGRAWAITNTGELFF. The CDR3 DNA is TGTGCCTGGAGTGGGGCTAGCGGGAGGGCCTGGGCTATAACGAACACCGGGGAGCTGTTTTTT. V and J are TRBV30 and TRBJ2-2; 12 bases align to TRBD2. The CDR3 sequence is 21 residues long. Germline V CDR1 and CDR2: GTSNPN, SVGIG (reference sequence). The V and J ends lost 1 base and 0 bases, in that order; junction bases with no gene match: 15.

V is TRBV2 and J is TRBJ1-1, with TRBD1 identical over 7 bases. This CDR3 comprises 15 residues. Germline CDR1 SNHLY, CDR2 FYNNEI. V lost 5 bases and J lost 0; bases outside the gene matches: 6. CDR3: CASSWTGEMNTEAFF. The DNA for the CDR3 is TGTGCCAGCAGTTGGACAGGCGAAATGAACACTGAAGCTTTCTTT.

CDR3 protein: CASSATAILNTEAFF. In nucleotides, the CDR3 is TGTGCCAGCAGCGCCACAGCAATCCTGAACACTGAAGCTTTCTTT. The rearrangement joins TRBV9 to TRBJ1-1, with D unclear. CDR3 length: 15 amino acids. Germline V lookup: CDR1 SGDLS, CDR2 YYNGEE. V lost 3 bases and J lost 0, with 12 bases in between.

The chain links TRBV9 to TRBJ1-5; 7 bases map to TRBD1. The CDR3 has 14 amino acids. Germline CDR1 reads SGDLS; CDR2 reads YYNGEE. With 3 bases clipped from V and 4 bases from J, the junction kept 4 bases outside the gene matches. CDR3 protein: CASSASGGNQPQHF. The CDR3 DNA sequence: TGTGCCAGCAGCGCCTCAGGGGGTAATCAGCCCCAGCATTTT.

J is TRBJ1-4 and V is TRBV7-9; possible D gene TRBD1, 6 bases. The V and J ends lost 2 bases and 8 bases respectively, with 15 bases between them. Germline loops: CDR1 SEHNR, CDR2 FQNEAQ (reference sequence). The CDR3 contains 15 residues. CDR3 region: CASSLIQGHREKLFF. Written as DNA, the CDR3 is TGTGCCAGCAGCTTAATCCAGGGACATAGGGAAAAACTGTTTTTT.

The chain links TRBV30 to TRBJ2-2; 10 nucleotides agree with TRBD2. V shed 5 bases, J shed 3 bases, and the junction held 6 bases outside the gene matches. The CDR3 length is 15 residues. Germline lookup yields CDR1 GTSNPN and CDR2 SVGIG (reference sequence). In nucleotides, the CDR3 is TGTGCCTGGGGGGTACTAGCGGGGTACACCGGGGAGCTGTTTTTT. Encoded protein: CAWGVLAGYTGELFF.

V and J are TRBV6-5 and TRBJ2-7; D possibly corresponds to TRBD2 (5 bases). The germline V gene has CDR1 MNHEY and CDR2 SVGAGI. This CDR3 contains 13 residues. V dropped 9 bases and J dropped 0 bases, with 12 bases sitting between them. The CDR3 is CASSRAVSYEQYF. The CDR3 DNA follows: TGTGCCAGTTCGAGGGCGGTCTCCTACGAGCAGTACTTC.

This chain links TRBV9 with TRBJ2-7; 9 bases match TRBD2. Germline V lookup: CDR1 SGDLS, CDR2 YYNGEE. The CDR3 sequence is 14 residues long. The trim removed 3 bases at V and 6 bases at J, leaving 7 bases unmatched. The CDR3 bases are TGTGCCAGCAGCGCGGGACTAGCTCCGATCGAGCAGTACTTC. Its translation: CASSAGLAPIEQYF.

The J gene is TRBJ2-7, the V gene TRBV4-1; 7 nucleotides match TRBD2. The junction had 14 bases not matched to a gene; V was cut back by 6 bases and J by 9 bases. The CDR3 consists of 14 residues. Germline values: CDR1 MGHRA, CDR2 YSYEKL. CDR3 nucleotides: TGCGCCAGCAGTCAGGAACAACTAGCGTCCACGCAGTACTTC. As protein: CASSQEQLASTQYF.

This sequence joins TRBV11-3 and TRBJ2-1; D is undetermined. The V end was cut by 1 base, the J end by 2 bases, with 3 bases between. The CDR3 extends over 13 amino acids. Germline assignment: CDR1 SGHNT and CDR2 YENEEA. CDR3 sequence reads: CASSLAAYNEQFF. Written as DNA, the CDR3 is TGTGCCAGCAGCTTAGCGGCCTACAATGAGCAGTTCTTC. The whole variable domain, remainder taken from reference TRBV11-3 and TRBJ2-1, is EAGVVQSPRYKIIEKKQPVAFWCNPISGHNTLYWYLQNLGQGPELLIRYENEEAVDDSQLPKDRFSAERLKGVDSTLKIQPAELGDSAVYLCASSLAAYNEQFFGPGTRLTVL.